This TCR beta chain was sequenced during a study of blood T cell repertoires in COVID-19. Turning to the study itself: The study drew acute and convalescent COVID-19 samples from the United States, Italy and Spain. Sources were T cells, B-cell-depleted T cells, or PBMCs; the material itself was cDNA or gDNA.

In the study's own analysis: Estimated nucleated cell counts came from reference gene primer amplification. Clones were read by immunoSEQ multiplex PCR, and TCRdb kept only the in-frame ones, dropping some. The V and J calls and clone size are taken from that table; D and trimming were inferred from the DNA. The sample has 180,000 or so clones; 70% to 90% are singletons. The trim removed 0 bases at V and 1 base at J, leaving 4 bases unmatched. CDR1 is SGHRS, CDR2 YFSETQ, per germline. The CDR3 covers 15 residues. The clonotype was recovered from a human donor with active or convalescent COVID-19. The donor label of this sample is uncertain. The specimen was peripheral blood. The genes are TRBV5-1 and TRBJ2-7; 7 bases match TRBD1. The CDR3 sequence: CASSLVGGGSYEQYF. In nucleotides, the CDR3 is TGCGCCAGCAGCTTGGTAGGGGGCGGTTCCTACGAGCAGTACTTC.